A selection of T cell receptor beta chains follows, all from one sample in a study of T cells after yellow fever vaccination. TCRdb redid the calling of the 5' RACE reads with MiXCR, one entry per CDR3 protein. The profile shows about 130,000 distinct CDR3 sequences, 6.6% of them singletons. Source: CD4+ T cells sorted from PBMCs, taken 10 days after the yellow fever booster vaccination. Receptors originate from a man aged 25 to 45 who received the YFV17D yellow fever vaccine. Each CDR3 is given with its conserved first and last residue. The D gene is left open where the match is weak. Some rows mark clone size as missing; the rest say once, few, many or name a class of expanded clone.

V gene: TRBV20-1
J gene: TRBJ2-7
D gene: TRBD2
CDR3 length: 17
clone size: many
CDR3 protein: CSARPDILAGGTYEQYF
CDR3 DNA: TGCAGTGCTAGACCGGATATCCTAGCGGGAGGCACCTACGAGCAGTACTTC

V gene: TRBV5-5
J gene: TRBJ2-2
D gene: TRBD2
CDR3 length: 15
clone size: many
CDR3 protein: CASSYSGTWAGELFF
CDR3 DNA: TGTGCCAGCAGCTATAGCGGGACCTGGGCCGGGGAGCTGTTTTTT

V gene: TRBV24-1
J gene: TRBJ2-1
D gene: TRBD2
CDR3 length: 17
clone size: NA
CDR3 protein: CATSDLGAGGDYNEQFF
CDR3 DNA: TGTGCCACCAGTGATTTAGGAGCGGGAGGGGATTACAATGAGCAGTTCTTC

V gene: TRBV15
J gene: TRBJ2-3
D gene: TRBD1
CDR3 length: 15
clone size: many
CDR3 protein: CATSQDRGGTDTQYF
CDR3 DNA: TGTGCCACCAGCCAGGACAGGGGCGGCACAGATACGCAGTATTTT

V gene: TRBV20-1
J gene: TRBJ2-4
D gene: NA
CDR3 length: 15
clone size: NA
CDR3 protein: CSAVDPPKGGNIQYF
CDR3 DNA: TGCAGTGCCGTGGATCCTCCAAAGGGAGGAAACATTCAGTACTTC

V gene: TRBV5-1
J gene: TRBJ2-1
D gene: NA
CDR3 length: 13
clone size: many
CDR3 protein: CASNGPQRDEQFF
CDR3 DNA: TGCGCCAGCAACGGGCCTCAAAGGGATGAGCAGTTCTTC

V gene: TRBV5-1
J gene: TRBJ1-1
D gene: TRBD1
CDR3 length: 13
clone size: many
CDR3 protein: CASSLEGAEEAFF
CDR3 DNA: TGCGCCAGCAGCTTGGAGGGGGCGGAAGAAGCTTTCTTT

V gene: TRBV20-1
J gene: TRBJ1-5
D gene: NA
CDR3 length: 14
clone size: few
CDR3 protein: CSARDHDSNQPQHF
CDR3 DNA: TGCAGTGCTAGAGATCATGACAGCAATCAGCCCCAGCATTTT

V gene: TRBV7-2
J gene: TRBJ2-7
D gene: NA
CDR3 length: 14
clone size: many
CDR3 protein: CASSPFPGLYEQYF
CDR3 DNA: TGTGCCAGCAGCCCATTCCCAGGGCTCTACGAGCAGTACTTC

V gene: TRBV24-1
J gene: TRBJ1-2
D gene: NA
CDR3 length: 17
clone size: many
CDR3 protein: CATSDSRRGTSGVNYTF
CDR3 DNA: TGTGCCACCAGTGATTCCCGGAGAGGGACATCTGGAGTTAACTACACCTTC

V gene: TRBV5-1
J gene: TRBJ2-5
D gene: TRBD2
CDR3 length: 16
clone size: many
CDR3 protein: CASSPQSLAGVETQYF
CDR3 DNA: TGCGCCAGCAGCCCCCAGTCTCTAGCGGGAGTGGAGACCCAGTACTTC

V gene: TRBV9
J gene: TRBJ2-3
D gene: NA
CDR3 length: 15
clone size: many
CDR3 protein: CASSPRTDGTDTQYF
CDR3 DNA: TGTGCCAGCAGCCCTAGGACAGACGGCACAGATACGCAGTATTTT

V gene: TRBV5-1
J gene: TRBJ2-3
D gene: TRBD2
CDR3 length: 16
clone size: many
CDR3 protein: CASSDASLAGTDTQYF
CDR3 DNA: TGCGCCAGCAGCGACGCCTCCCTAGCGGGGACAGATACGCAGTATTTT

V gene: TRBV3-1
J gene: TRBJ2-4
D gene: NA
CDR3 length: 14
clone size: many
CDR3 protein: CASSQDLKGDIQYF
CDR3 DNA: TGTGCCAGCAGCCAAGATTTAAAGGGGGACATTCAGTACTTC

V gene: TRBV12-3/TRBV12-4
J gene: TRBJ1-2
D gene: TRBD1
CDR3 length: 12
clone size: many
CDR3 protein: CASSRGHGGYTF
CDR3 DNA: TGTGCCAGCAGCAGGGGGCACGGTGGCTACACCTTC

V gene: TRBV28
J gene: TRBJ2-4
D gene: TRBD2
CDR3 length: 14
clone size: many
CDR3 protein: CASRTSGRIDIQYF
CDR3 DNA: TGTGCCAGCAGAACTAGCGGGAGGATTGACATTCAGTACTTC

V gene: TRBV5-4
J gene: TRBJ2-3
D gene: TRBD2
CDR3 length: 16
clone size: NA
CDR3 protein: CASSPRTSGKSDAQYF
CDR3 DNA: TGTGCCAGCAGCCCCCGGACTAGCGGGAAGTCAGATGCGCAGTATTTT

V gene: TRBV20-1
J gene: TRBJ1-1
D gene: TRBD1
CDR3 length: 14
clone size: many
CDR3 protein: CSAPLGQVNTEAFF
CDR3 DNA: TGCAGTGCTCCTTTGGGACAGGTGAACACTGAAGCTTTCTTT

V gene: TRBV2
J gene: TRBJ2-6
D gene: NA
CDR3 length: 18
clone size: NA
CDR3 protein: CASSDGRRGGSGANVLTF
CDR3 DNA: TGTGCCAGCAGTGACGGGCGCAGGGGCGGGTCTGGGGCCAACGTCCTGACTTTC

V gene: TRBV7-9
J gene: TRBJ1-6
D gene: NA
CDR3 length: 12
clone size: NA
CDR3 protein: CASSAINSPLHF
CDR3 DNA: TGTGCCAGCAGCGCCATCAATTCACCCCTCCACTTT

V gene: TRBV5-1
J gene: TRBJ2-2
D gene: NA
CDR3 length: 12
clone size: many
CDR3 protein: CASSQGGGELFF
CDR3 DNA: TGCGCCAGCAGTCAGGGTGGCGGGGAGCTGTTTTTT

V gene: TRBV4-2
J gene: TRBJ2-1
D gene: NA
CDR3 length: 18
clone size: many
CDR3 protein: CASSQENRDVGIYNEQFF
CDR3 DNA: TGTGCCAGCAGCCAAGAGAATAGGGACGTCGGGATTTACAATGAGCAGTTCTTC

V gene: TRBV19
J gene: TRBJ2-2
D gene: NA
CDR3 length: 14
clone size: NA
CDR3 protein: CASSLTGNTGELFF
CDR3 DNA: TGTGCCAGTAGTCTTACAGGGAACACCGGGGAGCTGTTTTTT

V gene: TRBV5-5
J gene: TRBJ2-7
D gene: TRBD1
CDR3 length: 15
clone size: many
CDR3 protein: CASSWSGTGAYEQYF
CDR3 DNA: TGTGCCAGCAGCTGGTCCGGGACAGGGGCCTACGAGCAGTACTTC

V gene: TRBV12-3/TRBV12-4
J gene: TRBJ1-1
D gene: NA
CDR3 length: 15
clone size: many
CDR3 protein: CASRYYFGAHAEAFF
CDR3 DNA: TGTGCCAGCAGGTACTACTTCGGGGCCCACGCTGAAGCTTTCTTT

V gene: TRBV18
J gene: TRBJ2-7
D gene: NA
CDR3 length: 14
clone size: few
CDR3 protein: CASSPPLVTYEQYF
CDR3 DNA: TGTGCCAGCTCACCACCCTTGGTTACCTACGAGCAGTACTTC

V gene: TRBV5-1
J gene: TRBJ2-7
D gene: NA
CDR3 length: 17
clone size: NA
CDR3 protein: CASSLEFGMAVSYEQYF
CDR3 DNA: TGCGCCAGCAGCTTGGAATTCGGTATGGCAGTTTCCTACGAGCAGTACTTC

V gene: TRBV5-5
J gene: TRBJ2-1
D gene: NA
CDR3 length: 12
clone size: many
CDR3 protein: CASRTGINEQFF
CDR3 DNA: TGTGCCAGCAGGACAGGTATAAATGAGCAGTTCTTC

V gene: TRBV6-1
J gene: TRBJ1-3
D gene: NA
CDR3 length: 14
clone size: NA
CDR3 protein: CASRPVGVERTIYF
CDR3 DNA: TGTGCCAGCAGACCAGTCGGCGTGGAACGGACCATATATTTT